This T cell receptor beta chain was captured in a study of T cells after yellow fever vaccination. Germline loops: CDR1 SGHNT, CDR2 YYREEE (reference sequence). The length of the CDR3 is 14 residues. J lost 5 bases, V lost 1 base, and 5 bases had no gene match. The sample holds a few counts of this clonotype. UMIs and a universal primer site were added when TCR cDNA was made by 5'RACE template switching. TCRdb reanalysed the 5' RACE reads using MiXCR and keeps one entry per CDR3 protein. Among a few hundred thousand distinct CDR3 sequences, 8.7% were seen once, and the ten largest hold 3% to 4%. This chain uses TRBV5-4 with TRBJ2-7; 8 nucleotides align to TRBD2. The sequence was obtained from a man in his late teens or twenties who received the YFV17D yellow fever vaccine. The sequenced sample was CD4+ T cells sorted from PBMCs, obtained 5 days after the yellow fever booster vaccination. CDR3 amino acids: CASSLRLASHEQYF. DNA for the CDR3: TGTGCCAGCAGCTTGAGACTAGCGTCCCACGAGCAGTACTTC.